The clone carrying this TCR beta chain was seen only a few times. Its antigen is not identified. This specimen belongs to a study of CD8+ T cells in alopecia areata. Whole-study results and caveats: There was only one nonresponder, so it was unclear how baseline CD8+ expansion relates to response.

Treatment of the sample: oral pan-JAK inhibitor, 5-10 mg twice daily. Germline V CDR1 and CDR2: MNHNS, SASEGT. The CDR3 totals 14 residues. V was shortened by 6 bases and J by 0 bases, with 9 bases between the two germline ends. Isolated RNA was reverse transcribed into cDNA used as the sequencing template. Here immunoSEQ multiplex PCR was the method, and the copy in TCRdb shows in-frame clones only, minus some. In the table there are about 210,000 clones, over 40% of which are singletons. The V call is TRBV6-1, the J call TRBJ1-5, with a weak D call TRBD1 (5 bases). The source of this sequence is a human donor with alopecia areata. Sequencing used CD4+ T cells sorted from blood, obtained at approximately week 36, from a patient treated with tofacitinib. The CDR3 nucleotides are TGTGCCAGCAGGCGACAGAATAGCAATCAGCCCCAGCATTTT. It codes for CASRRQNSNQPQHF.